This TCR beta chain was identified during a study of blood T cell repertoires in COVID-19. As for the study in general: Acute and convalescent COVID-19 specimens originated in the United States, Italy and Spain. T cells, B-cell-depleted T cells, or PBMCs supplied cDNA or gDNA.

Under the authors' procedure: Using reference gene primer amplification, nucleated cell counts were estimated. The data were produced by immunoSEQ multiplex PCR, yet TCRdb's version contains in-frame clones alone and is incomplete. That table gives V, J and clone size, and the DNA gave D and trimming. Of hundreds of thousands of clones listed, roughly 84% are singletons. This clone was found once. The CDR3 is 16 residues long. V trimming: 5 bases; J trimming: 0 bases; junction bases outside the gene matches: 7. Germline CDR1 reads MDHEN; CDR2 reads SYDVKM. The chain links TRBV28 to TRBJ1-3; 7 bases match TRBD1. This TCR was recovered from a human donor in a cohort sampled during active COVID-19. Sequenced sample: peripheral blood. DNA of the CDR3: TGTGCCAGCAGTCGAAACAGGGGCGGCTCTGGAAACACCATATATTTT. Translating gives CASSRNRGGSGNTIYF.